The 8 T cell receptor beta chains in this list originate from one sample, sequenced in a study of cytomegalovirus exposure and HLA in healthy donors. A multiplex PCR was run with 60 Vbeta primers and 13 Jbeta primers. Libraries were prepared by immunoSEQ multiplex PCR; TCRdb keeps only in-frame clonotypes and omits some of them. The sample contains 65,000 to 85,000 clones, roughly 70% of which appear only once. Source material: PBMCs. Receptors were obtained from a man in his 60s in good health and CMV-seropositive.

This rearrangement joins TRBV7-8 to TRBJ1-1; possible D gene TRBD1, 5 bases. Trimming cost V 5 bases and J 5 bases, with 15 bases left between them. This CDR3 spans 14 amino acids. Per the germline V gene, CDR1 is SGHVS and CDR2 is FQNEAQ. The CDR3 DNA follows: TGTGCCAGCAGCCTTAGGAAGGGGATGACTGAAGCTTTCTTT. It specifies CASSLRKGMTEAFF.

The V gene is TRBV6-5, the J gene TRBJ2-5; 10 nucleotides align to TRBD1. Germline V lookup: CDR1 MNHEY, CDR2 SVGAGI. Trimming removed 0 bases from V and 7 bases from J; junction bases left unmatched: 5. CDR3 length: 15 residues. CDR3 amino acids: CASSYSTGGVGTQYF. The CDR3 DNA is TGTGCCAGCAGTTACTCGACAGGGGGCGTCGGGACCCAGTACTTC.

The chain has TRBV28 and TRBJ2-1, with 7 bases aligning to TRBD1. The CDR3 sequence is 16 residues long. Germline CDR1 is MDHEN and CDR2 is SYDVKM. Unmatched junction bases numbered 9, after V lost 7 bases and J lost 0 bases. The CDR3 sequence is CASTKGGVSSYNEQFF. In DNA, the CDR3 is TGTGCCAGCACCAAAGGGGGCGTCAGCTCCTACAATGAGCAGTTCTTC.

As to this clone: Other DNA sequences in this sample translate to the same CDR3. The rearrangement joins TRBV7-8 to TRBJ1-1; 8 bases are a match to TRBD1. V dropped 3 bases and J dropped 6; count of bases not matched to a gene: 9. This CDR3 region has 15 residues. CDR1 and CDR2 (germline): SGHVS, FQNEAQ. This chain's CDR3 is CASSFRGRTGAEAFF. The DNA of the CDR3 is TGTGCCAGCAGCTTCAGGGGGCGAACCGGGGCTGAAGCTTTCTTT.

The chain couples TRBV5-5 to TRBJ1-3; 10 nucleotides match TRBD1. The V gene's germline CDR1 is SGHKS and CDR2 YYEKEE (reference sequence). The ends lost 4 bases at V and 1 base at J; junction bases unmatched: 8. The CDR3 length is 17 residues. CDR3 loop: CASSPGDRGYSGNTIYF. The CDR3, as DNA: TGTGCCAGCAGCCCGGGGGACAGGGGTTATTCTGGAAACACCATATATTTT.

The V gene is TRBV9, the J gene TRBJ1-3, with D unresolved. Looked up from germline, CDR1 is SGDLS and CDR2 is YYNGEE. Trimming stripped 3 bases from V and 5 bases from J, with 9 bases between. The CDR3 contains 13 residues. CDR3 DNA sequence: TGTGCCAGCAGCGATCACACCAGAAACACCATATATTTT. Amino acids: CASSDHTRNTIYF.

This clone was recorded once. The rearrangement uses TRBV18 and TRBJ2-5; TRBD1 matches at 9 bases. The J call may be wrong; the DNA end is better matched by TRBJ2-7. Germline CDR1 reads KGHSH; CDR2 reads LQKENI. CDR3 size: 14 residues. The CDR3 DNA reads TGTGCCAGCTCGGACAGGGGAGGTCTCTACGAGCAGTACTTC. This translates into CASSDRGGLYEQYF.

This clone turned up a few times. The gene calls are TRBV11-2 and TRBJ2-7; 7 bases fit TRBD1. Looked up from germline, CDR1 is SGHAT and CDR2 is FQNNGV. CDR3 length equals 14 residues. The trim removed 3 bases at V and 0 bases at J, leaving 2 bases unmatched. CDR3 in DNA: TGTGCCAGCAGCTTTGGGGACAGCTCCTACGAGCAGTACTTC. Its protein product is CASSFGDSSYEQYF.